Below, 13 T cell receptor beta chains from the same sample are listed, as sequenced in a study of beta chain features in type 1 diabetes (dated by TCRdb to 2017 to 2018). The receptor library was made with the immunoSEQ multiplex PCR assay. The entire amount of isolated RNA was reverse transcribed using the High Capacity cDNA Reverse Transcription Kit, so the sequenced TCRB transcripts were expressed ones. In its TCRdb copy, this immuneACCESS table keeps in-frame sequences only and misses some clones. Where compared with another copy, unresolved V genes explain less than half of these, and the others have no known cause. A total of 900,000 or so clones appear in this sample, around a sixth of them only once. The leading ten clones occupy around 0.02% of the sample. Source material: naive CD4+ T cells from blood. What this sample's cell subset or site label stands for: true naive CD4+ T cells. The source is a woman aged 18-30 years in good health.

This clone has a handful of counts. V and J are TRBV7-9 and TRBJ2-6; D uncertain. There are 16 residues in the CDR3. V lost 3 bases to trimming and J lost 0 bases, with 9 bases between them. The germline V gene has CDR1 SEHNR and CDR2 FQNEAQ (reference sequence). CDR3 region: CASSFFFSSGANVLTF. CDR3 DNA: TGTGCCAGCAGCTTTTTTTTCAGCTCTGGGGCCAACGTCCTGACTTTC.

A word on this clone: Other DNA sequences in this sample translate to the same CDR3. CDR3 residues: CASSPLAGDYNEQFF. CDR3 bases: TGTGCCAGCTCACCACTCGCGGGAGACTACAATGAGCAGTTCTTC. This chain joins TRBV18 and TRBJ2-1, with 7 bases fitting TRBD2. The CDR3 length is 15 residues. Trimming at V came to 1 base and at J to 3 bases, leaving 3 bases not matched to a gene. CDR1 KGHSH and CDR2 LQKENI come from the germline V gene.

The chain carries TRBV7-8 and TRBJ1-5; 9 bases map to TRBD1. Germline V CDR1 and CDR2: SGHVS, FQNEAQ. Trimming removed 1 base from V and 4 bases from J; junction bases left unmatched: 2. The CDR3 runs to 15 residues. The CDR3 DNA reads as TGTGCCAGCAGCTTAGTGGGACAGGGTAATCAGCCCCAGCATTTT. It encodes CASSLVGQGNQPQHF.

This chain connects TRBV4-3 to TRBJ1-4; no clear D gene. Germline values: CDR1 LGHNA, CDR2 YSLEER. This CDR3 has 19 amino acids. Trimming pared 0 bases from V and 0 bases from J, leaving 17 bases between. The CDR3 sequence is CASSQDVHNSAPTNEKLFF. The CDR3 DNA is TGCGCCAGCAGCCAAGATGTTCATAACAGTGCACCAACTAATGAAAAACTGTTTTTT.

In this sample, this clone turned up a few times. The chain recombines TRBV18 with TRBJ1-1; D not resolved. Trimming cost V 2 bases and J 0 bases, with 13 bases left between them. The CDR3 loop spans 16 amino acids. From germline, CDR1 is KGHSH and CDR2 LQKENI. This CDR3 reads CASSPGRQQMNTEAFF. The CDR3 DNA sequence: TGTGCCAGCTCACCAGGCAGGCAACAAATGAACACTGAAGCTTTCTTT.

This chain connects TRBV5-1 to TRBJ2-1; 7 bases are a match to TRBD1. The J segment lost 5 bases and the V segment lost 2 bases, leaving 4 bases of the junction unmatched. From germline, CDR1 is SGHRS and CDR2 YFSETQ. The CDR3 sequence is 14 residues long. The CDR3 DNA reads TGCGCCAGCAGCTTCTTACAGGGGAACAATGAGCAGTTCTTC. Protein: CASSFLQGNNEQFF.

The gene calls are TRBV29-1 and TRBJ2-1; 13 nucleotides align to TRBD2. This CDR3 contains 14 residues. Germline V lookup: CDR1 SQVTM, CDR2 ANQGSEA. After removal of 2 bases from V and 8 bases from J, the junction contained 3 bases not matched to a gene. The DNA of the CDR3 is TGCAGCGTTGAAACTAGCGGGAGGGCGTATGAGCAGTTCTTC. Encoded protein: CSVETSGRAYEQFF.

There are a few counts of this clone. The chain has TRBV4-3 and TRBJ2-3; D perhaps matches TRBD2 (5 bases). The CDR3 is 17 residues long. The V gene lost 1 base and the J gene lost 0 bases, with 14 bases spanning the gap. Germline CDR1 reads LGHNA; CDR2 reads YSLEER. The CDR3 coding sequence is TGCGCCAGCAGCCAAGGGTTAGCGAGAGGCAGCACAGATACGCAGTATTTT. This translates into CASSQGLARGSTDTQYF.

The genes are TRBV4-2 and TRBJ2-5, with 9 bases that match TRBD1. The V and J ends lost 3 bases and 5 bases, in that order; junction bases with no gene match: 10. The germline CDR1 and CDR2 sequences are LGHNA and YNFKEQ. This CDR3 has 16 amino acids. For the CDR3, the DNA is TGTGCCAGCAGCCAGACCCCCGGGACAGGGTATGAGACCCAGTACTTC. Amino acid sequence: CASSQTPGTGYETQYF.

This clone was detected a few times. The rearrangement joins TRBV7-2 to TRBJ1-1; TRBD1 agrees at 8 bases. Germline V gene sequence: CDR1 SGHTA, CDR2 FQGNSA. CDR3 size: 16 residues. Trimming cost V 4 bases and J 4 bases; bases outside gene matches: 11. CDR3 nucleotide sequence: TGTGCCAGCAGCTGGGCAGCCGGACAGGGAAGCACTGAAGCTTTCTTT. Its protein is CASSWAAGQGSTEAFF.

The genes are TRBV7-2 and TRBJ2-2; D not resolved. The CDR3 is 14 residues long. CDR1 is SGHTA, CDR2 FQGNSA, per germline. V was clipped by 0 bases and J by 8 bases, with 10 bases between them. This CDR3 is CASSLAVLEGELFF. CDR3 in DNA: TGTGCCAGCAGCTTAGCGGTGCTCGAGGGGGAGCTGTTTTTT.

This clone was seen more than once but under ten times. The chain links TRBV6-5 to TRBJ2-1, with a possible D match to TRBD2 (6 bases). Germline values: CDR1 MNHEY, CDR2 SVGAGI. The CDR3 has 16 amino acids. Trimming removed 0 bases from V and 3 bases from J, with 12 bases in between. The CDR3 sequence: CASSYSMGLDYNEQFF. The CDR3, as DNA: TGTGCCAGCAGTTACTCGATGGGACTTGACTACAATGAGCAGTTCTTC.

This clone was seen a handful of times. The chain employs TRBV28 and TRBJ2-5; D unresolved. Trimming took 8 bases from V and 1 from J, leaving 17 bases between them. The CDR3 is 15 residues long. CDR1 MDHEN and CDR2 SYDVKM come from the germline V gene. The CDR3 DNA sequence: TGTGCCAGCGGGGTAGACACTTGGGGCCAAGAGACCCAGTACTTC. It codes for CASGVDTWGQETQYF.